This TCR beta chain was found in a study of blood T cell repertoires in COVID-19. Followed longitudinally, the Seattle patients had been enrolled during active infection. The table came from immunoSEQ multiplex PCR; TCRdb's copy has only in-frame clones and leaves some out. The table lists 200,000 or so clones, just under 90% of them singletons. The CDR3 has 14 amino acids. The ends lost 8 bases at V and 6 bases at J; junction bases unmatched: 7. In germline, CDR1 is MNHEY, CDR2 SVGAGI. V and J are TRBV6-5 and TRBJ2-1; 10 positions match TRBD2. This sequence was found in a man aged 25-45 years with COVID-19, enrolled during active disease. The sample was peripheral blood. The CDR3, as DNA: TGTGCCAGCTCGGGACTAGCGTTAAGCAATGAGCAGTTCTTC. Translating gives CASSGLALSNEQFF.